Sequencing of this T cell receptor beta chain was carried out in a study of T cell changes during pregnancy in multiple sclerosis. Produced via immunoSEQ multiplex PCR; TCRdb's table is partial and in-frame only. Here the sample spans about 51,000 clones, around 94% being singletons. The starting material was CD4+ T cells from peripheral blood mononuclear cells, obtained in the second trimester of pregnancy. The clonotype comes from a female donor with multiple sclerosis, enrolled in a pregnancy study.

The CDR3 loop is CASSPLGKGNEKLFF. The CDR3 DNA sequence: TGTGCCAGCTCACCATTGGGAAAGGGGAATGAAAAACTGTTTTTT. The chain links TRBV18 to TRBJ1-4; D possibly corresponds to TRBD1 (5 bases). Germline CDR1 and CDR2: KGHSH and LQKENI. The V gene lost 2 bases and the J gene lost 5 bases, with 12 bases spanning the gap. The CDR3 has 15 residues.